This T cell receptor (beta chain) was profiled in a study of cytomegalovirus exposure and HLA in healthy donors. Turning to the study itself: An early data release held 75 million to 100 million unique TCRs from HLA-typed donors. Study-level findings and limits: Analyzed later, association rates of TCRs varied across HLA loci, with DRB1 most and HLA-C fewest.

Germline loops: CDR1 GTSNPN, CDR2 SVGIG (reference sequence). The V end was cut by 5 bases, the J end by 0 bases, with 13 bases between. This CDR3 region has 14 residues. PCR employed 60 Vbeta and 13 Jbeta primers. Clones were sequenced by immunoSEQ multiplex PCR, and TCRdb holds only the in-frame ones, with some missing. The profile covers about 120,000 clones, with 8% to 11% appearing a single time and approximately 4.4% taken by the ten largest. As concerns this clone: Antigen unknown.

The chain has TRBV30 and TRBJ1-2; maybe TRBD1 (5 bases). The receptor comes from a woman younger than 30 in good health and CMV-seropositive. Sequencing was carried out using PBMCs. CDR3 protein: CAWLQGSANYGYTF. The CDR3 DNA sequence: TGTGCCTGGCTCCAGGGATCAGCTAACTATGGCTACACCTTC.